This T cell receptor beta chain was sequenced in a study of T cell responses to AZD1222 COVID-19 vaccine. The overall study: Combined were second doses at about 4 or about 12 weeks. Broader study findings: Close to half of spike-specific TCRs reportedly recognize unmutated variant regions. Once two AZD1222 doses were given, Spike-specific TCR breadth and depth went up.

The assay was immunoSEQ multiplex PCR, and TCRdb's table has in-frame clones only and misses some. Of approximately 60,000 clones in the sample, 76% were seen once. Worth noting for this clone: Its antigen is not known.

The germline V gene encodes CDR1 LNHNV and CDR2 YYDKDF (reference sequence). There are 14 residues in the CDR3. V was cut by 0 bases and J by 7 bases, with 9 bases left in between. The chain carries TRBV15 and TRBJ1-4; D might be TRBD1 (5 bases). Sequenced here: peripheral blood, sampled on day 0 of AZD1222 vaccination. This TCR was sampled from an adult in good health. DNA of the CDR3: TGTGCCACCAGCAGAGAGGGGCGTTCTGAAAAACTGTTTTTT. Protein product: CATSREGRSEKLFF.